The 30 T cell receptor beta chains below all came from one sample that was sequenced in a study of vaccination effects on CD4 cells after COVID-19. Sequencing was performed with immunoSEQ multiplex PCR; in TCRdb, only in-frame clones are kept and a portion is missing. This sample has about 74,000 clones; around 77% occur once, and the top ten carry over 2%. What these receptors recognize is not known. Investigators separated out CD4+ T cells once more than nine days of culture had passed. The sequencing used CD4+ T cells from PBMCs cultured without peptide, collected before COVID-19 vaccination. These receptor sequences come from a human donor who received a COVID-19 vaccine.

The chain carries TRBV9 and TRBJ2-5; tentatively, D is TRBD2 (6 bases). Trimming took 2 bases from V and 3 from J, leaving 14 bases between them. This CDR3 has 15 residues. CDR1 and CDR2 from the germline V gene are SGDLS and YYNGEE. CDR3 loop: CASSVPGPGEETQYF. In DNA, the CDR3 is TGTGCCAGCAGCGTTCCGGGGCCGGGGGAAGAGACCCAGTACTTC.

This clone was observed a few times. The chain employs TRBV4-3 and TRBJ1-6; D remains unclear. V lost 1 base to trimming and J lost 12 bases, with 13 bases between them. The CDR3 contains 14 residues. Germline lookup yields CDR1 LGHNA and CDR2 YSLEER. CDR3 DNA sequence: TGCGCCAGCAGCCAAGGATTCCAGGCCCTACCCCTCCACTTT. It is translated as CASSQGFQALPLHF.

The chain uses TRBV5-1 and TRBJ2-5; 9 nucleotides align to TRBD1. After removal of 5 bases from V and 5 bases from J, the junction contained 13 bases not matched to a gene. The CDR3 length is 16 residues. In germline, CDR1 is SGHRS, CDR2 YFSETQ. CDR3 loop: CASSLTGTGLRETQYF. CDR3 DNA: TGCGCCAGCAGTTTGACTGGGACAGGGCTCAGGGAGACCCAGTACTTC. The whole variable domain, filled in from reference TRBV5-1 and TRBJ2-5, reads KAGVTQTPRYLIKTRGQQVTLSCSPISGHRSVSWYQQTPGQGLQFLFEYFSETQRNKGNFPGRFSGRQFSNSRSEMNVSTLELGDSALYLCASSLTGTGLRETQYFGPGTRLLVL.

The V call is TRBV2, the J call TRBJ1-1, with D tentatively TRBD1 (6 bases). Trimming took off 2 bases at V and 9 bases at J, with 19 bases between the two ends. The CDR3 totals 15 residues. CDR1 is SNHLY, CDR2 FYNNEI, per germline. CDR3 loop: CASSENGGQGQKAFF. The DNA for the CDR3 is TGTGCCAGCAGTGAAAACGGGGGGCAGGGGCAGAAAGCTTTCTTT. Combining the CDR3 with reference TRBV2 and TRBJ1-1 gives the whole variable domain EPEVTQTPSHQVTQMGQEVILRCVPISNHLYFYWYRQILGQKVEFLVSFYNNEISEKSEIFDDQFSVERPDGSNFTLKIRSTKLEDSAMYFCASSENGGQGQKAFFGQGTRLTVV.

By share of the sample, this clone is medium-sized (0.01 to 0.1%). The chain uses TRBV18 and TRBJ1-2; no clear D. Germline loops: CDR1 KGHSH, CDR2 LQKENI. Trimming pared 1 base from V and 4 bases from J, leaving 13 bases between. The CDR3 spans 15 residues. CDR3 loop: CASSPRSPEIYGYTF. CDR3 DNA sequence: TGTGCCAGCTCACCACGCTCTCCAGAAATCTATGGCTACACCTTC. Based on the CDR3 plus reference TRBV18 and TRBJ1-2, the full variable domain is NAGVMQNPRHLVRRRGQEARLRCSPMKGHSHVYWYRQLPEEGLKFMVYLQKENIIDESGMPKERFSAEFPKEGPSILRIQQVVRGDSAAYFCASSPRSPEIYGYTFGSGTRLTVV.

The V and J genes are TRBV2 and TRBJ1-6; tentative D call: TRBD1 (5 bases). Germline CDR1 SNHLY, CDR2 FYNNEI. Deletions cut 4 bases from V and 6 bases from J, with 16 bases between. The CDR3 extends over 16 amino acids. This chain's CDR3 is CASSAGGKHFNSPLHF. The CDR3 DNA reads TGTGCCAGCAGTGCTGGGGGTAAACACTTTAATTCACCCCTCCACTTT.

This chain links TRBV5-6 with TRBJ2-5; D is possibly TRBD2 (6 bases). There are 14 residues in the CDR3. Germline CDR1 reads SGHDT; CDR2 reads YYEEEE. V dropped 4 bases and J dropped 2 bases, with 12 bases sitting between them. The CDR3 protein is CASSLLAEQETQYF. The CDR3 coding sequence is TGTGCCAGCAGCCTACTAGCTGAGCAAGAGACCCAGTACTTC.

The chain combines TRBV6-5 with TRBJ1-2, with a weak D call TRBD1 (5 bases). Trimming removed 2 bases at V and 8 bases at J, with 15 bases between. This CDR3 has 14 amino acids. Per the germline V gene, CDR1 is MNHEY and CDR2 is SVGAGI. The CDR3 DNA reads as TGTGCCAGCAGTTACGGGTGGGGGGTTCGGGGCTACACCTTC. Translation: CASSYGWGVRGYTF.

This clone has more than one count but fewer than ten. This chain uses TRBV6-1 with TRBJ1-2, with no clear D. Germline V gives CDR1 MNHNS, CDR2 SASEGT. The V end was cut by 1 base, the J end by 0 bases, with 6 bases between. CDR3 length: 14 residues. CDR3 protein: CASSEGFANYGYTF. The CDR3 nucleotides read TGTGCCAGCAGTGAAGGCTTTGCTAACTATGGCTACACCTTC.

This clone was counted only a few times. The J gene is TRBJ1-3, the V gene TRBV5-8; D gene unclear. Germline values: CDR1 SGHTS, CDR2 YDEGEE. The CDR3 extends over 16 amino acids. The ends were cut back, 0 bases at V and 4 bases at J, with 14 bases in the middle. The DNA of the CDR3 is TGTGCCAGCAGCTTGGTTATAATCTTGGCGGGAAACACCATATATTTT. Translation: CASSLVIILAGNTIYF.

This clone was detected once. CDR3 region: CASSRVAGIDYGYTF. CDR3 bases: TGTGCCAGTAGTCGGGTGGCAGGGATTGACTATGGCTACACCTTC. V is TRBV19 and J is TRBJ1-2, with D perhaps matching TRBD1 (5 bases). The CDR3 loop spans 15 amino acids. CDR1 is LNHDA and CDR2 is SQIVND in the germline V gene (reference sequence). Trimming left V 5 bases short and J 3 bases short, with 16 bases between.

J is TRBJ2-1 and V is TRBV29-1, with D perhaps given as TRBD1 or TRBD2 (5 bases each). Germline-derived CDR1 and CDR2 are SQVTM and ANQGSEA. The V gene lost 6 bases and the J gene lost 1 base, with 16 bases spanning the gap. The CDR3 has 15 residues. The CDR3 nucleotides read TGCAGCGTCGTGGGGACCTCCACGTCCTACAATGAGCAGTTCTTC. Protein sequence: CSVVGTSTSYNEQFF.

This sequence joins TRBV2 and TRBJ2-1; TRBD1 agrees at 7 bases. CDR1 and CDR2 (germline): SNHLY, FYNNEI. The CDR3 runs 14 residues. Trimming removed 6 bases from V and 8 bases from J; junction bases left unmatched: 10. The CDR3 here is CASRTGTAGYEQFF. CDR3 DNA: TGTGCCAGCAGAACCGGGACAGCTGGTTATGAGCAGTTCTTC.

This clone was detected once. The V gene is TRBV6-2 or TRBV6-3, the J gene TRBJ2-1, with D perhaps matching TRBD1 or TRBD2 (5 bases each). V lost 2 bases, J lost 9 bases, and 17 bases lay in between. Germline CDR1 reads MNHEY; CDR2 reads SVGEGT. The CDR3 length is 15 residues. The CDR3 loop is CASSYGEGRVSEQFF. CDR3 DNA: TGTGCCAGCAGTTACGGTGAGGGCAGGGTGAGTGAGCAGTTCTTC.

This clone was counted a single time. This chain joins TRBV6-4 and TRBJ1-1; 10 nucleotides align to TRBD1. The germline V gene has CDR1 MRHNA and CDR2 SNTAGT. This CDR3 comprises 14 residues. The ends lost 3 bases at V and 5 bases at J; junction bases unmatched: 3. CDR3 bases: TGTGCCAGCAGTGATGGGACAGGGGATACTGAAGCTTTCTTT. Its translation is CASSDGTGDTEAFF.

This clone has just a few counts. The chain is built from TRBV7-2 and TRBJ1-4, with TRBD1 matching over 8 bases. Germline CDR1 and CDR2: SGHTA and FQGNSA. The ends lost 3 bases at V and 4 bases at J; junction bases unmatched: 1. CDR3 length: 14 amino acids. CDR3 residues: CASSFDRGNEKLFF. The DNA for the CDR3 is TGTGCCAGCAGCTTCGACAGGGGTAATGAAAAACTGTTTTTT.

V is TRBV15 and J is TRBJ1-2; D is possibly TRBD1 (5 bases). V was shortened by 1 base and J by 4 bases, with 13 bases between the two germline ends. The CDR3 is 15 residues long. Per germline, CDR1 LNHNV and CDR2 YYDKDF (reference sequence). Written as DNA, the CDR3 is TGTGCCACCAGCAGAGGCCGGGGCCAGGGCTATGGCTACACCTTC. Residues: CATSRGRGQGYGYTF.

The rearrangement links TRBV7-2 to TRBJ1-2; the match to TRBD1 covers 8 bases. Trimming at V came to 5 bases and at J to 2 bases, leaving 10 bases not matched to a gene. The germline V gene has CDR1 SGHTA and CDR2 FQGNSA. CDR3 length: 16 residues. CDR3 residues: CASSQTRTGINYGYTF. The CDR3, as DNA: TGTGCCAGCAGCCAAACTCGGACAGGGATAAACTATGGCTACACCTTC.

CDR3 in amino acids: CASSQGTEAFF. CDR3 bases: TGTGCCAGCAGCCAGGGCACCGAAGCTTTCTTT. V usage is TRBV3-1 (or the pseudogene TRBV3-2) and J usage is TRBJ1-1; D gene unclear. CDR3 length: 11 amino acids. CDR1 is LGHDT, CDR2 YNNKEL, per germline (reference sequence). Trimming took off 3 bases at V and 8 bases at J, with 7 bases between the two ends.

The V and J genes are TRBV13 and TRBJ2-5, with 10 positions matching TRBD2. In germline, CDR1 is PRHDT, CDR2 FYEKMQ (reference sequence). Trimming at V came to 4 bases and at J to 4 bases, leaving 6 bases not matched to a gene. This CDR3 contains 15 residues. For the CDR3, the DNA is TGTGCCAGCAGCTCAAGCGGGGGGGCTGTAGAGACCCAGTACTTC. It is translated as CASSSSGGAVETQYF.

The CDR3 spells CATSTGQGFYGYTF. The CDR3 region has the DNA TGTGCCACCAGTACCGGACAGGGCTTCTATGGCTACACCTTC. The chain couples TRBV24-1 to TRBJ1-2, with 8 nucleotides matching TRBD1. J was trimmed by 4 bases and V by 6 bases; bases with no gene match: 6. This CDR3 spans 14 amino acids. Germline CDR1 and CDR2: KGHDR and SFDVKD.

This rearrangement joins TRBV15 to TRBJ2-3; the match to TRBD2 covers 11 bases. With V trimmed by 0 bases and J by 10 bases, 18 bases remained unmatched. The CDR3 has 19 residues. From germline, CDR1 is LNHNV and CDR2 YYDKDF (reference sequence). Here the CDR3 DNA reads TGTGCCACCAGCAGAGATGGGGGGCTTCTAGCGGGGGGACTCATATCGCAGTATTTT. The encoded protein is CATSRDGGLLAGGLISQYF.

V is TRBV29-1 and J is TRBJ2-5; 7 positions match TRBD1. Germline CDR1 and CDR2: SQVTM and ANQGSEA. The J segment lost 3 bases and the V segment lost 5 bases, leaving 3 bases of the junction unmatched. The CDR3 has 12 residues. CDR3 sequence (DNA): TGCAGCGTTCTAGGGGGCGAAGAGACCCAGTACTTC. Protein: CSVLGGEETQYF.

The genes are TRBV19 and TRBJ1-6; 8 bases agree with TRBD1. CDR1 is LNHDA and CDR2 is SQIVND in the germline V gene (reference sequence). V lost 2 bases, J lost 8 bases, and 2 bases stayed unmatched. The CDR3 length is 14 residues. CDR3 nucleotides: TGTGCCAGTAGTATAACAGGGGGAGATTCACCCCTCCACTTT. Protein: CASSITGGDSPLHF. Looking up the rest from reference TRBV19 and TRBJ1-6 gives the full variable domain: DGGITQSPKYLFRKEGQNVTLSCEQNLNHDAMYWYRQDPGQGLRLIYYSQIVNDFQKGDIAEGYSVSREKKESFPLTVTSAQKNPTAFYLCASSITGGDSPLHFGNGTRLTVT.

The chain is built from TRBV24-1 and TRBJ2-5, with D possibly matching TRBD2 (6 bases). There are 13 residues in the CDR3. Trimming pared 7 bases from V and 2 bases from J, leaving 10 bases between. Germline V CDR1 and CDR2: KGHDR, SFDVKD. This CDR3 reads CATRGTRQETQYF. The CDR3 DNA sequence: TGTGCCACCAGAGGGACTCGGCAAGAGACCCAGTACTTC.

J is TRBJ1-4 and V is TRBV5-1, with unresolved D. The CDR3 is made up of 13 amino acids. Germline V gives CDR1 SGHRS, CDR2 YFSETQ. V was trimmed by 1 base and J by 6 bases, leaving 7 bases between them. CDR3 protein: CASSLLFDEKLFF. The DNA of the CDR3 is TGCGCCAGCAGCTTGTTGTTTGATGAAAAACTGTTTTTT.

The table lists this clone with a count of one. The chain links TRBV4-2 to TRBJ2-3, with 7 bases fitting TRBD1. From germline, CDR1 is LGHNA and CDR2 YNFKEQ. The trim removed 4 bases at V and 4 bases at J, leaving 5 bases unmatched. The CDR3 length is 14 residues. The CDR3: CASSLGQAPDTQYF. The CDR3, as DNA: TGTGCCAGCAGCCTCGGACAGGCCCCAGATACGCAGTATTTT.

The V call is TRBV5-4, the J call TRBJ2-5; maybe TRBD2 (5 bases). Germline-derived CDR1 and CDR2 are SGHNT and YYREEE (reference sequence). This CDR3 is built from 14 residues. Trimming removed 4 bases from V and 1 base from J, with 11 bases in between. The CDR3 reads CASSPRGSQETQYF. The CDR3 coding sequence is TGTGCCAGCAGCCCACGGGGATCCCAAGAGACCCAGTACTTC.

This clone was recorded only once. This chain links TRBV12-3 or TRBV12-4 with TRBJ2-2; D is unresolved. V was clipped by 6 bases and J by 4 bases, with 9 bases between them. This CDR3 has 13 residues. The CDR3 DNA is TGTGCCAGCAGCTCACACTCCACCGGGGAGCTGTTTTTT. Protein product: CASSSHSTGELFF.

This sequence joins TRBV5-1 and TRBJ2-7; TRBD1 matches at 7 bases. CDR1 is SGHRS, CDR2 YFSETQ, per germline. V was pared by 0 bases and J by 3 bases, with 6 bases of the junction left unmatched. There are 15 residues in the CDR3. This CDR3 reads CASSLGASGGYEQYV. CDR3 nucleotides: TGCGCCAGCAGCTTGGGAGCATCAGGGGGCTACGAGCAGTACGTC.